The entry below gives a single T cell receptor (beta chain) sequence along with its context. This record belongs to a study of blood T cell repertoires in COVID-19. Participants were aged roughly 18 to 90 years, lived in 24 US areas, and enrolled virtually. Looked up from germline, CDR1 is MNHEY and CDR2 is SMNVEV (reference sequence). V lost 6 bases to trimming and J lost 4 bases; unmatched junction nucleotides: 13. The CDR3 has 17 amino acids. Libraries were prepared by immunoSEQ multiplex PCR; TCRdb keeps only in-frame clonotypes and omits some of them. The sample shows 200,000 to 250,000 clones, 75% to 90% of them seen only once.

The clonotype was recovered from a young woman who had been exposed to COVID-19. The gene calls are TRBV27 and TRBJ2-3, with 10 bases identical to TRBD1. The specimen was PBMCs or T cells enriched from blood (not recorded which). The DNA of the CDR3 is TGTGCCAGCAGGCTTCTAACCGGGACAGGGGAGGCAGATACGCAGTATTTT. Protein: CASRLLTGTGEADTQYF.